This T cell receptor (beta chain) was profiled in a study of T cell responses to AZD1222 COVID-19 vaccine. The method was immunoSEQ multiplex PCR; TCRdb's version includes in-frame clones alone and lacks a portion of them. The sample comprises 120,000 to 150,000 clones, more than 70% of which are singletons, and roughly 3.5% rests with the top ten. V shed 5 bases, J shed 5 bases, and the junction held 10 bases outside the gene matches. The CDR3 consists of 16 residues. Germline assignment: CDR1 MNHEY and CDR2 SVGEGT. Broader study findings: Among spike-specific TCRs, nearly half reportedly target unmutated variant regions.

With respect to this clone: Its target is not known.

The sequencing here drew on peripheral blood, taken on day 0 of MenACWY control vaccination. The origin of this receptor is an adult in good health. This sequence joins TRBV6-2 or TRBV6-3 and TRBJ2-1; 9 nucleotides line up with TRBD2. This CDR3 reads CASSGAGGPYDNEQFF. As DNA, the CDR3 is TGTGCCAGCAGTGGGGCGGGAGGGCCCTACGACAATGAGCAGTTCTTC.